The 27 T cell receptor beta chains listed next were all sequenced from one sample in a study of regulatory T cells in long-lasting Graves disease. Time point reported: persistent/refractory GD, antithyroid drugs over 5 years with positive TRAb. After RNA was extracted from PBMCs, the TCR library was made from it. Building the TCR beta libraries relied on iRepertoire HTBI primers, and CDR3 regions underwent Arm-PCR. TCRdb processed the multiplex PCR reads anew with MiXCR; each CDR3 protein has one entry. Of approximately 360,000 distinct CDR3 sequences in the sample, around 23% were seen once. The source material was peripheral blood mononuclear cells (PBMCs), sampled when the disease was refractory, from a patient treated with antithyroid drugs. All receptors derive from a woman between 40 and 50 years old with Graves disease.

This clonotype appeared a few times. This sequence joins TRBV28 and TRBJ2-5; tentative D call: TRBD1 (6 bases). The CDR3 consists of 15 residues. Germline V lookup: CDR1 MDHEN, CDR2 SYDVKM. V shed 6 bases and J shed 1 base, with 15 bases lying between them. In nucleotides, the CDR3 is TGTGCCAGCAGAGACTTCGGACAGACCCAAGAGACCCAGTACTTC. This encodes CASRDFGQTQETQYF.

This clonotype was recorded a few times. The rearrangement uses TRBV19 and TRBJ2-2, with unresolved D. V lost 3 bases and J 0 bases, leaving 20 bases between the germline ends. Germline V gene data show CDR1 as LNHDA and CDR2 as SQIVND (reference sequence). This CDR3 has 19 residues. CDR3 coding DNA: TGTGCCAGTAGTATGCTCTTCCTTCTTTCCGGGCCGAACACCGGGGAGCTGTTTTTT. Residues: CASSMLFLLSGPNTGELFF.

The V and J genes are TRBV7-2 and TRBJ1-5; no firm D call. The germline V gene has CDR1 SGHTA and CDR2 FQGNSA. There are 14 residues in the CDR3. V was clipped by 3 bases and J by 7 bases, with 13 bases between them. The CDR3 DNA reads TGTGCCAGCAGCTTTGAAAGGGATGGACAGCCCCAGCATTTT. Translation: CASSFERDGQPQHF. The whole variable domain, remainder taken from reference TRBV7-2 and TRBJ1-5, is GAGVSQSPSNKVTEKGKDVELRCDPISGHTALYWYRQSLGQGLEFLIYFQGNSAPDKSGLPSDRFSAERTGGSVSTLTIQRTQQEDSAVYLCASSFERDGQPQHFGDGTRLSIL.

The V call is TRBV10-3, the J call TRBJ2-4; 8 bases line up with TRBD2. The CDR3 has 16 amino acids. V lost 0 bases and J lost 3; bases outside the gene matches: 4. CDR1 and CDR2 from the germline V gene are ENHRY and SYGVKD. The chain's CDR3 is CAISESLAGNKNIQYF. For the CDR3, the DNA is TGTGCCATCAGTGAGTCTCTAGCGGGTAACAAAAACATTCAGTACTTC.

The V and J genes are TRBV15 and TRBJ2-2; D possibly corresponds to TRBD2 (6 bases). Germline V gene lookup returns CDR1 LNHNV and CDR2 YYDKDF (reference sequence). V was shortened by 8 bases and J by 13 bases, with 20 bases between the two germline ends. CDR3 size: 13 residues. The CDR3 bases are TGTGCCACCGGCGGGGATTTATCGGAGCGGCTGTTTTTT. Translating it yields CATGGDLSERLFF.

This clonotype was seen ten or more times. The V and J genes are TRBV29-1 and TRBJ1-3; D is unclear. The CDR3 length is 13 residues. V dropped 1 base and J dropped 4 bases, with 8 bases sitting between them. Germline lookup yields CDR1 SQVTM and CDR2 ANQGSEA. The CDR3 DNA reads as TGCAGCGTTGAAGGCCAGTCAGGAAACACCATATATTTT. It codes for CSVEGQSGNTIYF. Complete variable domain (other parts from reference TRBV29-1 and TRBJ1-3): SAVISQKPSRDICQRGTSLTIQCQVDSQVTMMFWYRQQPGQSLTLIATANQGSEATYESGFVIDKFPISRPNLTFSTLTVSNMSPEDSSIYLCSVEGQSGNTIYFGEGSWLTVV.

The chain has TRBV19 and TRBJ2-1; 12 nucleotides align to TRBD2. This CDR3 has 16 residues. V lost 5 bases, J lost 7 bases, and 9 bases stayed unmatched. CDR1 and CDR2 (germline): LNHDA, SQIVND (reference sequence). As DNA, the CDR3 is TGTGCCAGTAGTCCTCTAGCGGGAGGGAAGAGGAATGAGCAGTTCTTC. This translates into CASSPLAGGKRNEQFF.

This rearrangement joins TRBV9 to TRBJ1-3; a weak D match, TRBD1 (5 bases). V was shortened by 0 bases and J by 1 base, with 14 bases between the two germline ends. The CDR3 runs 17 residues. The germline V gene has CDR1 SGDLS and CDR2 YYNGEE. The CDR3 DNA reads TGTGCCAGCAGCGTAGGATTGGGGACCGATTCTGGAAACACCATATATTTT. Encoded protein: CASSVGLGTDSGNTIYF.

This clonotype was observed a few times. CDR3 in DNA: TGTGCCAGCAGCTTAGTTCCGAGGACTCTCGAACACGAGCAGTACTTC. Translating gives CASSLVPRTLEHEQYF. This chain connects TRBV7-2 to TRBJ2-7; maybe TRBD2 (5 bases). V shed 1 base and J shed 5 bases, with 18 bases lying between them. The length of the CDR3 is 16 residues. Germline assignment: CDR1 SGHTA and CDR2 FQGNSA.

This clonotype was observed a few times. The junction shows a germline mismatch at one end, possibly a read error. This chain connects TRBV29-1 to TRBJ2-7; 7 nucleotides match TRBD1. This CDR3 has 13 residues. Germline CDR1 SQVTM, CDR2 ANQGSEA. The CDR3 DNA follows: TGCAGCGTTCAGACAGGGCTCTCCTATGAGCAGTACTTC. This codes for CSVQTGLSYEQYF.

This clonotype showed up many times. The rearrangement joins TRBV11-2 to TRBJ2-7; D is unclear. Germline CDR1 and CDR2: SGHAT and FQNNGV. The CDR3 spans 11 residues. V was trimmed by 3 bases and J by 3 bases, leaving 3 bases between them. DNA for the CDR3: TGTGCCAGCAGCTTCATCTACGAGCAGTACTTC. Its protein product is CASSFIYEQYF.

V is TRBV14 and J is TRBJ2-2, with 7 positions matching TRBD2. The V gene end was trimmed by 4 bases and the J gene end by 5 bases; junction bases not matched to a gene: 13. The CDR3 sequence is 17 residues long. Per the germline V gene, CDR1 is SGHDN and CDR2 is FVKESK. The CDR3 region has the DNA TGTGCCAGCAGCCCGACCTGGGGCGGGAGTGTTACCGGGGAGCTGTTTTTT. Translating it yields CASSPTWGGSVTGELFF. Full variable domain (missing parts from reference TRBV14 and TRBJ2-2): EAGVTQFPSHSVIEKGQTVTLRCDPISGHDNLYWYRRVMGKEIKFLLHFVKESKQDESGMPNNRFLAERTGGTYSTLKVQPAELEDSGVYFCASSPTWGGSVTGELFFGEGSRLTVL.

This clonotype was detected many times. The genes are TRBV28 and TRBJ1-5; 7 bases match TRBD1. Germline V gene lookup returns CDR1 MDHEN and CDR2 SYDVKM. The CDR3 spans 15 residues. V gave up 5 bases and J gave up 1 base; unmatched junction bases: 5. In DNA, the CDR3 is TGTGCCAGCAGTACCCGAGGGGGCAGCAATCAGCCCCAGCATTTT. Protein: CASSTRGGSNQPQHF. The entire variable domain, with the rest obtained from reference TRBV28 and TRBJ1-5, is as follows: DVKVTQSSRYLVKRTGEKVFLECVQDMDHENMFWYRQDPGLGLRLIYFSYDVKMKEKGDIPEGYSVSREKKERFSLILESASTNQTSMYLCASSTRGGSNQPQHFGDGTRLSIL.

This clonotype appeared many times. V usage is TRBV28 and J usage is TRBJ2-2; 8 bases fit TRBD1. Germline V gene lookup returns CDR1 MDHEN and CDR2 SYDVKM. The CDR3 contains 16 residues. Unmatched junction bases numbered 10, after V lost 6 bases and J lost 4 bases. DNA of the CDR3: TGTGCCAGCAGAGCCGGGACAGGTATTACCACCGGGGAGCTGTTTTTT. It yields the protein CASRAGTGITTGELFF. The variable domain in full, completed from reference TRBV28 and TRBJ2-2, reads DVKVTQSSRYLVKRTGEKVFLECVQDMDHENMFWYRQDPGLGLRLIYFSYDVKMKEKGDIPEGYSVSREKKERFSLILESASTNQTSMYLCASRAGTGITTGELFFGEGSRLTVL.

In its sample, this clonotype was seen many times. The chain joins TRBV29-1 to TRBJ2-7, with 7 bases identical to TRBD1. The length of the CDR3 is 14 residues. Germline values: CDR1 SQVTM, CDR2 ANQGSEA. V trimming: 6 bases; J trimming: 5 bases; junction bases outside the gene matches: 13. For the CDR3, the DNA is TGCAGCGTCACTAAACAGGGGAGACTAAACGAGCAGTACTTC. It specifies CSVTKQGRLNEQYF.

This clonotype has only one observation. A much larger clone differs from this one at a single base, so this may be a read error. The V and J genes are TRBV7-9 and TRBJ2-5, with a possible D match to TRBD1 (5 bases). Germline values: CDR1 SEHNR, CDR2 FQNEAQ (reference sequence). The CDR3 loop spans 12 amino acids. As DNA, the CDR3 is TGTGCCAACAGCTCCCGAAGGGGGACCCAGTACTTC. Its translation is CANSSRRGTQYF.

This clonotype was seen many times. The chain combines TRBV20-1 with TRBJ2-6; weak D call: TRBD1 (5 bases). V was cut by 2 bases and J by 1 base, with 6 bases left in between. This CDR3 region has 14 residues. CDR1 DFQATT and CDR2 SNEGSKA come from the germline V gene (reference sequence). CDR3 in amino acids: CSARSGSGANVLTF. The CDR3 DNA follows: TGCAGTGCTAGATCAGGGTCTGGGGCCAACGTCCTGACTTTC.

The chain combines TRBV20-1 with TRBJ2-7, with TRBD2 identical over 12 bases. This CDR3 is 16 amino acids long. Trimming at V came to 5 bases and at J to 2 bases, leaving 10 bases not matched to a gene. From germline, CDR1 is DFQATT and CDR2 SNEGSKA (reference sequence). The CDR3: CSAENPRLAGAYEQYF. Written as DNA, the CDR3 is TGCAGTGCTGAAAACCCTAGACTAGCGGGAGCCTACGAGCAGTACTTC.

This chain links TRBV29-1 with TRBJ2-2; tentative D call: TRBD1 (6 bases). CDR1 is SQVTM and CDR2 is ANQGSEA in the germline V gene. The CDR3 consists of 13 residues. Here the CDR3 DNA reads TGCGGAGCCATCAGGGGAGACACCGGGGAGCTGTTTTTT. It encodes CGAIRGDTGELFF.

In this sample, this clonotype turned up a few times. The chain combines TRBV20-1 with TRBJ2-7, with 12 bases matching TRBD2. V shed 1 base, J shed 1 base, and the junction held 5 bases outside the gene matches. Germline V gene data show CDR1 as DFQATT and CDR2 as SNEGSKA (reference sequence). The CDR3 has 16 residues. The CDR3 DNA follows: TGCAGTGCTAGAGGTCGGACTAGCGGGGAGTCCTACGAGCAGTACTTC. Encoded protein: CSARGRTSGESYEQYF.

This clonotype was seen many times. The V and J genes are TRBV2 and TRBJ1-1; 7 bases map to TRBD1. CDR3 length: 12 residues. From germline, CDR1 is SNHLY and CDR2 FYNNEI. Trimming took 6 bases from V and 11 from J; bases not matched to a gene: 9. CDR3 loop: CASSNDRARAFF. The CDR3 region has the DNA TGTGCCAGCAGCAACGACAGGGCACGGGCTTTCTTT.

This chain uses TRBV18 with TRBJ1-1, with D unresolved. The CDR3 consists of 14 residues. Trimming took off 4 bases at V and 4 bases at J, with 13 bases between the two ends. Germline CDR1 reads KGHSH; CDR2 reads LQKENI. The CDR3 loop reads CASSLGRPGTEAFF. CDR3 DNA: TGTGCCAGCTCACTAGGCAGGCCGGGCACTGAAGCTTTCTTT.

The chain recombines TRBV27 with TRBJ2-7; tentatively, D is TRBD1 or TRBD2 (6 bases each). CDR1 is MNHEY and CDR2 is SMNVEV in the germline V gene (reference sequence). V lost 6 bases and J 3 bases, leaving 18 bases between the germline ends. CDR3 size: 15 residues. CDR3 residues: CASSITGARVYEQYF. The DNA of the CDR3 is TGTGCCAGCAGCATCACGGGGGCGCGCGTCTACGAGCAGTACTTC.

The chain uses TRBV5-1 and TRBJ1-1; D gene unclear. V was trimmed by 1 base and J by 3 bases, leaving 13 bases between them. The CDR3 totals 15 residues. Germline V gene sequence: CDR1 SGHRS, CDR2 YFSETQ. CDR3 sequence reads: CASSLRRVLDTEAFF. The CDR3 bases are TGCGCCAGCAGCTTGCGCCGGGTATTGGACACTGAAGCTTTCTTT.

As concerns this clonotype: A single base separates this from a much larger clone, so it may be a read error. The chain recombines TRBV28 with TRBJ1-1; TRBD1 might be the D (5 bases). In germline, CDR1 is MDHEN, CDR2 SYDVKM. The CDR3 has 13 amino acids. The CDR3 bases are TGTGCCGGCAGGTACCGGGGGATCACTGAAGCTTTCTTT. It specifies CAGRYRGITEAFF.

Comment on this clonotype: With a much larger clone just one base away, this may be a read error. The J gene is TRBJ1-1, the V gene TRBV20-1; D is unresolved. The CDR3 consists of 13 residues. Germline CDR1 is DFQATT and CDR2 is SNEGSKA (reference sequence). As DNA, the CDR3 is TGCAATGCTCAGAACGATGTCGGGACTGAAGCTTTCTTT. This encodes CNAQNDVGTEAFF.

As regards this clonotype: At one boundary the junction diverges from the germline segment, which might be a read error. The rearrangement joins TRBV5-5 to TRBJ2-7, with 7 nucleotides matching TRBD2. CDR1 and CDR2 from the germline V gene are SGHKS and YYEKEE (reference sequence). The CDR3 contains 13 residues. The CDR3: CTSSSGLPYEQYF. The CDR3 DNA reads TGTACCAGCAGCTCGGGACTACCTTACGAGCAGTACTTC. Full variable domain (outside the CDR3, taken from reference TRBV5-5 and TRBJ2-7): DAGVTQSPTHLIKTRGQQVTLRCSPISGHKSVSWYQQVLGQGPQFIFQYYEKEERGRGNFPDRFSARQFPNYSSELNVNALLLGDSALYLCTSSSGLPYEQYFGPGTRLTVT.